A single sample gave rise to the 32 T cell receptor beta chains below, sequenced in a study of beta chain features in type 1 diabetes. Sequenced material consisted of expressed TCRB transcripts (all of the isolated RNA was reverse transcribed). The protocol was immunoSEQ multiplex PCR, while the TCRdb copy is restricted to in-frame clones and leaves out a portion. The sample yields fewer than 200,000 clones, 10% to 15% seen once. Sequenced: central memory CD4+ T cells from blood. All receptors derive from a woman in her late teens or twenties in good health.

The chain employs TRBV5-1 and TRBJ1-1; TRBD1 matches 7 bases. Germline CDR1 and CDR2: SGHRS and YFSETQ. The V segment lost 4 bases and the J segment 0 bases; nucleotides outside the gene matches: 9. The CDR3 loop spans 16 amino acids. This CDR3 reads CASSRGQDGMNTEAFF. The DNA for the CDR3 is TGCGCCAGCAGCAGGGGGCAAGATGGCATGAACACTGAAGCTTTCTTT.

The chain is built from TRBV9 and TRBJ2-7; 11 nucleotides align to TRBD2. V shed 4 bases, J shed 6 bases, and the junction held 3 bases outside the gene matches. The CDR3 has 13 amino acids. Germline V CDR1 and CDR2: SGDLS, YYNGEE. CDR3 in DNA: TGTGCCAGCAGCCCCGGGACTAGCGGCGAGCAGTACTTC. This codes for CASSPGTSGEQYF. The full variable domain, in which reference TRBV9 and TRBJ2-7 provide the parts outside the CDR3, is DSGVTQTPKHLITATGQRVTLRCSPRSGDLSVYWYQQSLDQGLQFLIQYYNGEERAKGNILERFSAQQFPDLHSELNLSSLELGDSALYFCASSPGTSGEQYFGPGTRLTVT.

The chain has TRBV2 and TRBJ1-2, with a weak D call TRBD1 (5 bases). The CDR3 has 14 residues. Trimming pared 4 bases from V and 6 bases from J, leaving 15 bases between. Germline CDR1 reads SNHLY; CDR2 reads FYNNEI. The DNA of the CDR3 is TGTGCCAGCAGTGCAGGGCCCAGGGTGGATGGCTACACCTTC. Its protein is CASSAGPRVDGYTF.

V gene TRBV9 combines with J gene TRBJ1-3; D perhaps matches TRBD1 (5 bases). V gave up 3 bases and J gave up 5 bases, with 12 bases separating them. The CDR3 extends over 14 amino acids. Germline CDR1 and CDR2: SGDLS and YYNGEE. The CDR3 DNA reads TGTGCCAGCAGCGGCGGGGGGTCGAGAAACACCATATATTTT. Amino acid sequence: CASSGGGSRNTIYF.

The rearrangement joins TRBV5-1 to TRBJ2-7, with D perhaps TRBD2 (6 bases). CDR1 and CDR2 from the germline V gene are SGHRS and YFSETQ. The V end lost 7 bases, the J end lost 2 bases, and 16 bases lay between the germline ends. CDR3 length: 14 residues. In DNA, the CDR3 is TGCGCCAGCGCCTCGACTAGTCTGGCCTACGAGCAGTACTTC. It specifies CASASTSLAYEQYF.

The chain uses TRBV18 and TRBJ2-1, with 10 bases fitting TRBD2. V gave up 3 bases and J gave up 7 bases; unmatched junction bases: 6. This CDR3 comprises 15 residues. CDR1 KGHSH and CDR2 LQKENI come from the germline V gene. As DNA, the CDR3 is TGTGCCAGCTCACCGGGACTAGCGATTGAGAATGAGCAGTTCTTC. Encoded protein: CASSPGLAIENEQFF.

This clone was counted only a few times. The CDR3 DNA reads as TGTGCCTGGAGTGTTAGGGGGCCTGGAGAGACCCAGTACTTC. Residues: CAWSVRGPGETQYF. The genes are TRBV30 and TRBJ2-5, with 7 nucleotides matching TRBD1. CDR1 is GTSNPN and CDR2 is SVGIG in the germline V gene (reference sequence). The J segment lost 4 bases and the V segment lost 0 bases, leaving 5 bases of the junction unmatched. CDR3 length equals 14 residues.

The chain links TRBV30 to TRBJ1-2; no reliable D call. This CDR3 contains 14 residues. The V and J ends lost 1 base and 3 bases respectively, with 12 bases between them. Looked up from germline, CDR1 is GTSNPN and CDR2 is SVGIG (reference sequence). In DNA, the CDR3 is TGTGCCTGGAGTGGTTTGAGCGGAGACTATGGCTACACCTTC. The encoded protein is CAWSGLSGDYGYTF.

The chain uses TRBV27 and TRBJ2-5; TRBD1 aligns across 11 bases. Looked up from germline, CDR1 is MNHEY and CDR2 is SMNVEV (reference sequence). The CDR3 is made up of 16 amino acids. The J segment lost 5 bases and the V segment lost 5 bases, leaving 10 bases of the junction unmatched. The CDR3 nucleotides read TGTGCCAGCAGTCCTTGGACAGGGGGCGCCGGGGAGACCCAGTACTTC. As protein: CASSPWTGGAGETQYF.

This rearrangement joins TRBV28 to TRBJ2-1; possibly TRBD2 for D (5 bases). Germline CDR1 MDHEN, CDR2 SYDVKM. The ends were cut back, 7 bases at V and 8 bases at J, with 15 bases in the middle. CDR3 size: 13 residues. CDR3 coding DNA: TGTGCCAGCACCCTCTGGGGAGTCGATGAGCAGTTCTTC. Protein product: CASTLWGVDEQFF.

Only a few counts were recorded for this clone. The CDR3 loop is CASSRKGTSGSITYNEQFF. CDR3 coding DNA: TGCGCCAGCAGTCGGAAAGGGACTAGCGGGAGTATCACCTACAATGAGCAGTTCTTC. J is TRBJ2-1 and V is TRBV5-1, with 14 bases lining up with TRBD2. Germline CDR1 SGHRS, CDR2 YFSETQ. V dropped 5 bases and J dropped 2; count of bases not matched to a gene: 12. The CDR3 consists of 19 residues. Filled out from reference TRBV5-1 and TRBJ2-1, the complete variable domain reads KAGVTQTPRYLIKTRGQQVTLSCSPISGHRSVSWYQQTPGQGLQFLFEYFSETQRNKGNFPGRFSGRQFSNSRSEMNVSTLELGDSALYLCASSRKGTSGSITYNEQFFGPGTRLTVL.

This clone has only a few counts. The chain links TRBV7-2 to TRBJ2-5, with a possible D match to TRBD1 (6 bases). The CDR3 has 13 residues. Trimming took off 5 bases at V and 4 bases at J, with 11 bases between the two ends. CDR1 is SGHTA, CDR2 FQGNSA, per germline. CDR3: CASSSGQRETQYF. CDR3 DNA sequence: TGTGCCAGCAGCAGTGGACAGAGAGAGACCCAGTACTTC.

The chain employs TRBV5-4 and TRBJ2-7; D is possibly TRBD2 (5 bases). Germline assignment: CDR1 SGHNT and CDR2 YYREEE (reference sequence). With 7 bases removed from V and 3 bases from J, the gap between germline ends came to 17 bases. The length of the CDR3 is 14 residues. CDR3 in amino acids: CASSDSLLDYEQYF. Written as DNA, the CDR3 is TGTGCCAGCTCGGACTCCTTACTGGACTACGAGCAGTACTTC.

CDR3 amino acids: CASSQSIHQKGNEQFF. CDR3 DNA: TGCGCCAGCAGTCAATCGATACACCAAAAGGGGAATGAGCAGTTCTTC. The V gene is TRBV23-1, the J gene TRBJ2-1; maybe TRBD1 (5 bases). TRBV23-1 is labeled an ORF, and its function is uncertain. V was cut by 0 bases and J by 7 bases, with 16 bases left in between. The CDR3 is 16 amino acids.

This clone was seen only a few times. This chain links TRBV5-1 with TRBJ1-5; D unresolved. V was cut by 3 bases and J by 3 bases, with 16 bases left in between. Per the germline V gene, CDR1 is SGHRS and CDR2 is YFSETQ. The CDR3 loop spans 16 amino acids. The CDR3 DNA follows: TGCGCCAGCAGCTGCGAAGTTAGAAGCCTCAATCAGCCCCAGCATTTT. It yields the protein CASSCEVRSLNQPQHF.

This clone was counted many times. The chain carries TRBV30 and TRBJ2-1; 9 nucleotides agree with TRBD2. V lost 2 bases and J lost 2; bases outside the gene matches: 4. The CDR3 covers 15 residues. Germline CDR1 and CDR2: GTSNPN and SVGIG (reference sequence). The CDR3 spells CAWSIAGVPYNEQFF. CDR3 in DNA: TGTGCCTGGAGTATAGCGGGAGTCCCCTACAATGAGCAGTTCTTC.

In this sample, this clone turned up a few times. The rearrangement links TRBV5-4 to TRBJ1-5, with 7 bases that match TRBD1. The CDR3 loop spans 14 amino acids. The V segment lost 3 bases and the J segment 4 bases; nucleotides outside the gene matches: 4. Per the germline V gene, CDR1 is SGHNT and CDR2 is YYREEE (reference sequence). The CDR3: CASSSRTGNQPQHF. As DNA, the CDR3 is TGTGCCAGCAGCTCCCGGACAGGTAATCAGCCCCAGCATTTT.

This clone was observed a few times. CDR3 nucleotides: TGTGCCAGCAGCTTCGGGACTAGATACGATGAGCAGTTCTTC. It yields the protein CASSFGTRYDEQFF. This chain links TRBV7-9 with TRBJ2-1, with 8 bases aligning to TRBD2. Trimming took 3 bases from V and 8 from J; bases not matched to a gene: 6. The CDR3 has 14 amino acids. CDR1 and CDR2 from the germline V gene are SEHNR and FQNEAQ (reference sequence).

J is TRBJ2-7 and V is TRBV7-2; 11 nucleotides match TRBD2. Germline values: CDR1 SGHTA, CDR2 FQGNSA. With V trimmed by 6 bases and J by 6 bases, 4 bases remained unmatched. The CDR3 contains 13 residues. The CDR3 sequence is CASRLGLAGEQYF. The CDR3 nucleotides read TGTGCCAGCAGGCTAGGACTAGCGGGCGAGCAGTACTTC.

V usage is TRBV9 and J usage is TRBJ2-2, with D perhaps matching TRBD1 (5 bases). Germline V CDR1 and CDR2: SGDLS, YYNGEE. The CDR3 loop spans 14 amino acids. The V gene lost 4 bases and the J gene lost 3 bases, with 10 bases spanning the gap. Here the CDR3 reads CASSTQGYTGELFF. CDR3 DNA: TGTGCCAGCAGCACTCAGGGTTACACCGGGGAGCTGTTTTTT.

The V gene is TRBV28, the J gene TRBJ2-1; D remains unclear. CDR3 length: 12 amino acids. Germline loops: CDR1 MDHEN, CDR2 SYDVKM. V lost 10 bases, J lost 8 bases, and 15 bases lay in between. CDR3 nucleotide sequence: TGTGCCATCAACCTTCAGCGTCATGAGCAGTTCTTC. Translation: CAINLQRHEQFF.

The chain joins TRBV29-1 to TRBJ1-1; weak D call: TRBD1 (6 bases). The germline CDR1 and CDR2 sequences are SQVTM and ANQGSEA. The CDR3 contains 15 residues. The CDR3 loop is CTARDSGVTNTEAFF. CDR3 bases: TGCACCGCCCGGGATTCAGGGGTTACGAACACTGAAGCTTTCTTT.

There are a few counts of this clone. The chain has TRBV20-1 and TRBJ2-7, with D tentatively TRBD1 (5 bases). The germline CDR1 and CDR2 sequences are DFQATT and SNEGSKA (reference sequence). Trimming left V 7 bases short and J 10 bases short, with 14 bases between. The length of the CDR3 is 10 residues. In nucleotides, the CDR3 is TGCAGTGTGGCTGGGGCTCACCAGTACTTC. Protein sequence: CSVAGAHQYF.

The chain uses TRBV6-5 and TRBJ2-1; possibly TRBD1 for D (5 bases). Trimming cost V 6 bases and J 2 bases, with 5 bases left between them. CDR3 size: 12 residues. Germline CDR1 and CDR2: MNHEY and SVGAGI. CDR3 bases: TGTGCCAGCAGGACAGCCTACAATGAGCAGTTCTTC. As protein: CASRTAYNEQFF.

The V and J genes are TRBV4-1 and TRBJ1-2, with 8 bases that match TRBD1. Germline values: CDR1 MGHRA, CDR2 YSYEKL. The V and J ends lost 2 bases and 3 bases, in that order; junction bases with no gene match: 2. The CDR3 consists of 14 residues. CDR3: CASSQPDRDYGYTF. CDR3 coding DNA: TGCGCCAGCAGCCAACCGGACAGGGACTATGGCTACACCTTC.

The chain employs TRBV9 and TRBJ2-3; TRBD2 agrees at 15 bases. CDR3 length: 18 amino acids. From germline, CDR1 is SGDLS and CDR2 YYNGEE. Trimming removed 3 bases from V and 3 bases from J; junction bases left unmatched: 8. This chain's CDR3 is CASSAGGTSGRSTDTQYF. The CDR3 DNA reads as TGTGCCAGCAGCGCCGGCGGGACTAGCGGGAGGAGTACAGATACGCAGTATTTT.

The chain joins TRBV30 to TRBJ2-5, with D possibly being TRBD1 (6 bases). Trimming left V 0 bases short and J 7 bases short, with 12 bases between. The CDR3 is 13 residues long. Germline CDR1 reads GTSNPN; CDR2 reads SVGIG (reference sequence). The CDR3 coding sequence is TGTGCCTGGAGTGTGGGTCAGGGGTGGACCCAGTACTTC. It encodes CAWSVGQGWTQYF.

This clone was counted a few times. This chain connects TRBV6-5 to TRBJ1-3; D is unresolved. Germline CDR1 MNHEY, CDR2 SVGAGI. V lost 0 bases and J lost 0, with 9 bases in between. The CDR3 sequence is 16 residues long. CDR3 nucleotides: TGTGCCAGCAGTTACTCGAATCGGGGCTCTGGAAACACCATATATTTT. As protein: CASSYSNRGSGNTIYF.

This clone was observed a few times. This rearrangement joins TRBV29-1 to TRBJ2-3; TRBD1 matches at 9 bases. The CDR3 covers 14 residues. Germline trimming cut 4 bases from V and 2 bases from J; bases unmatched to any gene: 4. Germline CDR1 and CDR2: SQVTM and ANQGSEA. CDR3 loop: CSVVGQGNTDTQYF. In DNA form, the CDR3 reads TGCAGCGTTGTGGGACAGGGAAACACAGATACGCAGTATTTT.

Many counts were recorded for this clone. The chain links TRBV11-2 to TRBJ2-1, with 8 bases fitting TRBD2. The germline CDR1 and CDR2 sequences are SGHAT and FQNNGV. The CDR3 covers 14 residues. Losses at the gene ends were 3 bases for V and 6 bases for J; bases not matched to a gene: 4. The chain's CDR3 is CASSFAGTSNEQFF. DNA of the CDR3: TGTGCCAGCAGCTTTGCCGGGACTAGCAATGAGCAGTTCTTC.

The genes are TRBV21-1 and TRBJ1-2. TRBV21-1 corresponds to a pseudogene. CDR3 length equals 14 residues. CDR3 in amino acids: CASSNQLGIYGYTF. The CDR3 DNA reads as TGTGCCAGCAGCAACCAGCTAGGAATCTATGGCTACACCTTC.

CDR3 in amino acids: CASSAQVMNTEAFF. CDR3 bases: TGTGCCAGCAGCGCACAGGTCATGAACACTGAAGCTTTCTTT. V gene TRBV9 combines with J gene TRBJ1-1; weak D call: TRBD1 (5 bases). Germline assignment: CDR1 SGDLS and CDR2 YYNGEE. Trimming left V 3 bases short and J 0 bases short, with 9 bases between. This CDR3 has 14 residues.